This T cell receptor (beta chain) was recovered during a study of OX40 agonist ivuxolimab in advanced cancers. The table came from immunoSEQ multiplex PCR; TCRdb's copy has only in-frame clones and leaves some out. The sample yields some 110,000 clones, less than 95% seen once. Regarding the study as a whole: Expanded clones tended on average to be more numerous among CD8+ T cells than CD4+.

Germline V gives CDR1 SGHRS, CDR2 YFSETQ. Trimming stripped 0 bases from V and 5 bases from J, with 14 bases between. The CDR3 loop spans 15 amino acids. Regarding this clone: As yet, its antigen is unknown.

The sequence came from an adult with an advanced solid tumor such as melanoma, head and neck, liver or kidney cancer. The sample was CD4+ or CD8+ T cells sorted from blood, taken in a trial of the OX40 agonist ivuxolimab. The chain has TRBV5-1 and TRBJ1-1; no firm D call. The CDR3 DNA reads as TGCGCCAGCAGCTTGGTCGAGACCCTGGAAACTGAAGCTTTCTTT. Residues: CASSLVETLETEAFF.